The T cell receptor (beta chain) described here comes from a study of T cell responses to AZD1222 COVID-19 vaccine. On this clone itself: Its antigen is undetermined.

Data came from immunoSEQ multiplex PCR; TCRdb stores just in-frame clones and leaves some out. Of 95,000 to 100,000 clones in the sample, around 87% were seen once. The germline CDR1 and CDR2 sequences are SGDLS and YYNGEE. The V gene lost 0 bases and the J gene lost 8 bases, with 11 bases spanning the gap. This CDR3 has 13 amino acids. Analyses pooled second doses at about 4 or about 12 weeks. Study-wide points: Donors in the cohort were predominantly white British and more often female, and clonal diversity was possibly underestimated. There were repertoire samples only from the period after the peak T cell response. The study found Spike-specific TCR breadth and depth rose after two AZD1222 doses.

The gene calls are TRBV9 and TRBJ1-2; D gene uncertain. The source of this sequence is an adult who received the AZD1222 COVID-19 vaccine. Sample: peripheral blood, taken 28 days after the second AZD1222 dose. CDR3 in amino acids: CASSVVPSGGYTF. The CDR3 DNA sequence: TGTGCCAGCAGCGTAGTCCCATCTGGAGGCTACACCTTC.